This T cell receptor beta chain was sequenced during a study of blood T cell repertoires in COVID-19. Per the study methods: Reference gene primers were amplified, and this amplification served to estimate nucleated cell counts. Measured with immunoSEQ multiplex PCR; TCRdb has only the in-frame clones, and not every one. V, J and clone size derive from that table, while D and trimming were established from the DNA sequence. Altogether around 99,000 clones are present, more than 70% being singletons, with the ten largest covering roughly 4.4%. V was pared by 4 bases and J by 3 bases, with 7 bases between. Germline values: CDR1 KGHDR, CDR2 SFDVKD. CDR3 length: 13 residues.

The chain couples TRBV24-1 to TRBJ2-3; D unclear. This TCR was recovered from a human donor in a cohort sampled during active COVID-19. The sample was peripheral blood. CDR3 region: CATSDGWTDTQYF. The CDR3 DNA reads as TGTGCCACCAGTGACGGGTGGACAGATACGCAGTATTTT.